This record looks at one T cell receptor beta chain sequence and its context. In the original processing: Amplification from reference gene primers served as the basis for estimated nucleated cell counts. Sequenced by immunoSEQ multiplex PCR; TCRdb stores in-frame clones only, minus some. V, J and clone size derive from that table, while D and trimming were established from the DNA sequence. The table shows 270,000 or so clones, with just under 90% occurring only once. The data belong to a study of blood T cell repertoires in COVID-19. As for the study in general: Specimens from acute and convalescent COVID-19 originated in the United States, Italy and Spain. In each case, the material was cDNA or gDNA derived from T cells, B-cell-depleted T cells, or PBMCs.

This CDR3 has 14 amino acids. J gave up 8 bases and V 5 bases, and 10 bases lay outside the gene matches. The germline V gene has CDR1 SGHVS and CDR2 FQNEAQ. Seattle researchers signed up patients amid active infection and tracked them longitudinally. The clonotype was recovered from a woman younger than 45 with COVID-19, enrolled during active disease. The chain joins TRBV7-8 to TRBJ1-2, with 8 bases aligning to TRBD1. The sample taken for sequencing was peripheral blood. CDR3 sequence (DNA): TGTGCCAGCAGCCTCCAACAGGGGGTGAAAGGCTACACCTTC. Translation gives CASSLQQGVKGYTF.